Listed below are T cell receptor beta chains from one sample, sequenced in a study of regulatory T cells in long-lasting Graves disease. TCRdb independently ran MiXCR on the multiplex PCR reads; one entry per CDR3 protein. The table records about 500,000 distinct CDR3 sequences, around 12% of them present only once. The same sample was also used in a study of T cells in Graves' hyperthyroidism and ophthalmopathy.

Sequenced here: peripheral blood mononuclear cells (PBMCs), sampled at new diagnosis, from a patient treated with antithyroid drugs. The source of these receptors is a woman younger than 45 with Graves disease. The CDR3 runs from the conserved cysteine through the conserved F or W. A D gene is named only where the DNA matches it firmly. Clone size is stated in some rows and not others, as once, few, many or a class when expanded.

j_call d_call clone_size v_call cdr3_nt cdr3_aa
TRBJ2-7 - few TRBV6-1 TGTGCCAGCAGACGCTTCCAAGACGAGCAGTACTTC CASRRFQDEQYF
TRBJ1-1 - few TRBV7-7 TGTGCTAGCAGCTTAGCTTACGGATCTGAAGCTTTCTTT CASSLAYGSEAFF
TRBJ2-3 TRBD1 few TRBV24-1 TGTGCCACCAGTGATTTGCCAGGGACAGGGGACACAGATACGCAGTATTTT CATSDLPGTGDTDTQYF
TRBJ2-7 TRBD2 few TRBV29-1 TGCAGCGTTGAAACGGGAACTAGCGGACTCACCTACGAGCAGTACTTC CSVETGTSGLTYEQYF
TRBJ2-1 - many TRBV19 TGTGCCAGTAGTGGACAGCGGGAAACCAATGAGCAGTTCTTC CASSGQRETNEQFF
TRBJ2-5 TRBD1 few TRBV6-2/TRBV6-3 TGTGCCAGCAGTGGGGGGACAGGACAAGAGACCCAGTACTTC CASSGGTGQETQYF
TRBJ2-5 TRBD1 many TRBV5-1 TGCGCCAGCAGCTTGGACACAGGGGGCATGAAGACCCAGTACTTC CASSLDTGGMKTQYF
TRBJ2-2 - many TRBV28 TGTGCCAGCAGAGCCGGGGAGCCTACGAACACCGGGGAGCTGTTTTTT CASRAGEPTNTGELFF
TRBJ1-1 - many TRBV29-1 TGCAGCGTTGCGGGCGTGACTGAAGCTTTCTTT CSVAGVTEAFF
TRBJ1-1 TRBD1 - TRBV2 TGTGCCAGCAGTCGGGACAGGGGAAAGACTGAAGCTTTCTTT CASSRDRGKTEAFF
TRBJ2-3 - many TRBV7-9 TGTGCCATACCGACCGGTGCTAGCACAGATACGCAGTATTTT CAIPTGASTDTQYF
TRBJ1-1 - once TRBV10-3 TGTGCCATCAGTGTTGGGGGGGCCACTGAAGCTTTCTTT CAISVGGATEAFF
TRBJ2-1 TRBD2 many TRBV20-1 TGCAGTGCTAGCCCCGCGACTAGCGGGAGATACAATGAGCAGTTCTTC CSASPATSGRYNEQFF
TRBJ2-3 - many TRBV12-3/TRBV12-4 TGTGCCGTGTCGGGGTGGGCAGATACGCAGTATTTT CAVSGWADTQYF
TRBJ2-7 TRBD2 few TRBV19 TGTGCCAGTAGTATCGCTTGGACTAGCGGCTACGAGCAGTACTTC CASSIAWTSGYEQYF
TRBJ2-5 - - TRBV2 TGTGCCAGCAGGCCGGGAGTATATCAAGAGACCCAGTACTTC CASRPGVYQETQYF